The 29 T cell receptor beta chains given below trace back to one sample, sequenced in a study of T cells after yellow fever vaccination. TCRdb passed the 5' RACE reads through MiXCR, listing each CDR3 protein once. The sample holds 300,000 or so distinct CDR3 sequences; around 8.1% are singletons and the top ten take 17%. The sequences come from PBMCs, collected 45 days after the first yellow fever vaccination. These receptors originate from a man between 18 and 29 years old who received the YFV17D yellow fever vaccine.

The genes are TRBV27 and TRBJ1-6; D not certain. Germline lookup yields CDR1 MNHEY and CDR2 SMNVEV (reference sequence). CDR3 length: 14 residues. Trimming stripped 3 bases from V and 9 bases from J, with 12 bases between. Written as DNA, the CDR3 is TGTGCCAGCAGTTTGACGGGTAGAATTTCACCCCTCCACTTT. Translation: CASSLTGRISPLHF.

This clonotype was seen a handful of times. This chain joins TRBV20-1 and TRBJ1-6, with D maybe TRBD1 (6 bases). The V gene lost 2 bases and the J gene lost 10 bases, with 12 bases spanning the gap. Germline V lookup: CDR1 DFQATT, CDR2 SNEGSKA (reference sequence). CDR3 length: 13 amino acids. CDR3 bases: TGCAGTGCTAGATCCGCAGGGGACTCACCCCTCCACTTT. Translation: CSARSAGDSPLHF.

The rearrangement uses TRBV12-3 or TRBV12-4 and TRBJ2-1, with D possibly TRBD1 on 6 matching bases. V lost 3 bases and J 9 bases, leaving 18 bases between the germline ends. The CDR3 covers 15 residues. The CDR3 loop reads CASSFLKGVEGEQFF. As DNA, the CDR3 is TGTGCCAGCAGTTTTTTAAAGGGGGTTGAGGGTGAGCAGTTCTTC.

The chain recombines TRBV7-2 with TRBJ1-5; D remains ambiguous. CDR3 size: 15 residues. Trimming removed 3 bases at V and 0 bases at J, with 9 bases between. From germline, CDR1 is SGHTA and CDR2 FQGNSA. CDR3: CASSFRQISNQPQHF. The DNA of the CDR3 is TGTGCCAGCAGCTTTAGGCAGATTAGCAATCAGCCCCAGCATTTT.

The V and J genes are TRBV9 and TRBJ2-7, with TRBD1 identical over 9 bases. In germline, CDR1 is SGDLS, CDR2 YYNGEE. V lost 4 bases to trimming and J lost 4 bases; unmatched junction nucleotides: 9. This CDR3 region has 15 residues. In DNA form, the CDR3 reads TGTGCCAGCAGCCCCCGGGACAGGGTGCGGTACGAGCAGTACTTC. Protein product: CASSPRDRVRYEQYF.

This clonotype was detected a few times. The chain uses TRBV12-3 or TRBV12-4 and TRBJ1-1; no reliable D call. The CDR3 loop spans 15 amino acids. Trimming took off 7 bases at V and 4 bases at J, with 19 bases between the two ends. DNA of the CDR3: TGTGCCAGCAAACGGAAAGTCGAGAGTTTCACTGAAGCTTTCTTT. It is translated as CASKRKVESFTEAFF.

The chain couples TRBV6-1 to TRBJ2-3, with D unclear. CDR3 size: 14 residues. Germline CDR1 is MNHNS and CDR2 is SASEGT. The V end was cut by 7 bases, the J end by 3 bases, with 14 bases between. The CDR3 DNA reads as TGTGCCAGCACCCCCCGGGTCCCGACAGATACGCAGTATTTT. Translation: CASTPRVPTDTQYF.

The chain couples TRBV9 to TRBJ2-2; D may be TRBD2 (5 bases). Germline V gene lookup returns CDR1 SGDLS and CDR2 YYNGEE. The CDR3 is made up of 15 amino acids. The V end was cut by 4 bases, the J end by 4 bases, with 14 bases between. CDR3 sequence (DNA): TGTGCCAGCAGCCCCCCCCCGGGGAGCACCGGGGAGCTGTTTTTT. Amino acid sequence: CASSPPPGSTGELFF.

V gene TRBV18 combines with J gene TRBJ2-2, with D perhaps TRBD2 (5 bases). The CDR3 runs to 15 residues. V was trimmed by 0 bases and J by 5 bases, leaving 10 bases between them. Germline V lookup: CDR1 KGHSH, CDR2 LQKENI. The CDR3 sequence is CASSPPSAPTGELFF. In DNA, the CDR3 is TGTGCCAGCTCACCACCTAGCGCCCCTACCGGGGAGCTGTTTTTT.

The rearrangement uses TRBV6-1 and TRBJ2-7; D tentatively fits TRBD1 or TRBD2 (5 bases each). This CDR3 region has 13 residues. The ends were cut back, 4 bases at V and 3 bases at J, with 10 bases in the middle. Per the germline V gene, CDR1 is MNHNS and CDR2 is SASEGT. The CDR3 sequence is CASSVGANYEQYV. The CDR3 DNA sequence: TGTGCCAGCAGTGTCGGGGCAAACTACGAGCAGTACGTC.

This clonotype was observed at least ten times. This chain links TRBV20-1 with TRBJ2-7; 7 nucleotides agree with TRBD1. The CDR3 runs 13 residues. Germline CDR1 and CDR2: DFQATT and SNEGSKA (reference sequence). The V and J ends lost 5 bases and 3 bases, in that order; junction bases with no gene match: 7. As DNA, the CDR3 is TGCAGTGCTGCAGACAGGGCGCACTACGAGCAGTACGTC. Protein product: CSAADRAHYEQYV.

The rearrangement joins TRBV20-1 to TRBJ2-7, with D possibly being TRBD1 (6 bases). Trimming shortened V by 0 bases and J by 2 bases, and 11 bases separated the two germline ends. The germline V gene encodes CDR1 DFQATT and CDR2 SNEGSKA (reference sequence). The CDR3 covers 14 residues. This chain's CDR3 is CSARDRQGPYEQYF. The CDR3 DNA follows: TGCAGTGCTAGAGATCGCCAGGGGCCCTACGAGCAGTACTTC.

Here the CDR3 DNA reads TGTGCCAGCTCACCCCGAGTGGAAGCCGTCTACGAGCAGTACTTC. As protein: CASSPRVEAVYEQYF. V and J are TRBV18 and TRBJ2-7; the D is unclear. The V end lost 3 bases, the J end lost 3 bases, and 15 bases lay between the germline ends. This CDR3 has 15 amino acids. In germline, CDR1 is KGHSH, CDR2 LQKENI.

The chain couples TRBV29-1 to TRBJ1-2, with D perhaps matching TRBD1 (6 bases). V was trimmed by 4 bases and J by 1 base, leaving 10 bases between them. The CDR3 spans 13 residues. Germline CDR1 SQVTM, CDR2 ANQGSEA. The CDR3 loop is CSVADRLNYGYTF. The CDR3 nucleotides are TGCAGCGTTGCTGACAGGCTTAACTATGGCTACACCTTC.

The rearrangement uses TRBV9 and TRBJ2-1; D not resolved. This CDR3 comprises 14 residues. Trimming pared 2 bases from V and 3 bases from J, leaving 9 bases between. Germline CDR1 and CDR2: SGDLS and YYNGEE. The CDR3 nucleotides are TGTGCCAGCAGCGTCACCGGTCGCTACAATGAGCAGTTCTTC. Translating gives CASSVTGRYNEQFF.

This clonotype was seen a few times. The chain links TRBV3-1 to TRBJ1-1, with D unclear. Trimming took off 0 bases at V and 0 bases at J, with 14 bases between the two ends. This CDR3 comprises 17 residues. Germline V lookup: CDR1 LGHDT, CDR2 YNNKEL (reference sequence). This CDR3 is CASSQENQLFMNTEAFF. The CDR3 DNA reads as TGTGCCAGCAGCCAAGAAAATCAGCTATTCATGAACACTGAAGCTTTCTTT.

A few counts support this clonotype. This chain connects TRBV14 to TRBJ1-1; 9 bases are a match to TRBD1. V lost 4 bases and J lost 3; bases outside the gene matches: 9. The CDR3 covers 16 residues. Germline loops: CDR1 SGHDN, CDR2 FVKESK. The CDR3 DNA is TGTGCCAGCAGCCTACTCACTCGGGACAGGGACACTGAAGCTTTCTTT. The encoded protein is CASSLLTRDRDTEAFF.

The chain uses TRBV30 and TRBJ1-1, with a weak D call TRBD1 (6 bases). The CDR3 length is 14 residues. Germline CDR1 reads GTSNPN; CDR2 reads SVGIG (reference sequence). The V end lost 0 bases, the J end lost 5 bases, and 13 bases lay between the germline ends. The CDR3 bases are TGTGCCTGGAGTGTAGTCAGGGGAAAGACTGAAGCTTTCTTT. As protein: CAWSVVRGKTEAFF.

The chain couples TRBV18 to TRBJ1-2; TRBD1 is a possible D gene (5 bases). The CDR3 is made up of 13 amino acids. The germline gives CDR1 KGHSH, CDR2 LQKENI. V gave up 6 bases and J gave up 3 bases, with 11 bases separating them. The CDR3 nucleotides are TGTGCCAGCTCGCAGGGTAGCGACTATGGCTACACCTTC. Translated: CASSQGSDYGYTF.

V and J are TRBV11-2 and TRBJ2-1, with D tentatively TRBD2 (7 bases). Trimming cost V 6 bases and J 5 bases, with 20 bases left between them. The CDR3 runs to 16 residues. CDR1 SGHAT and CDR2 FQNNGV come from the germline V gene. CDR3 sequence (DNA): TGTGCCAGCAGTACCCCTCGGGGGGCCAGGAACAATGAGCAGTTCTTC. Protein product: CASSTPRGARNNEQFF.

V is TRBV7-9 and J is TRBJ2-2; perhaps TRBD1 as D (6 bases). The V gene's germline CDR1 is SEHNR and CDR2 FQNEAQ (reference sequence). The CDR3 has 16 residues. V was clipped by 8 bases and J by 7 bases, with 23 bases between them. CDR3 region: CASATKTGFHGGELFF. CDR3 sequence (DNA): TGTGCCAGCGCCACTAAAACAGGGTTCCATGGCGGGGAGCTGTTTTTT. Based on the CDR3 plus reference TRBV7-9 and TRBJ2-2, the full variable domain is DTGVSQNPRHKITKRGQNVTFRCDPISEHNRLYWYRQTLGQGPEFLTYFQNEAQLEKSRLLSDRFSAERPKGSFSTLEIQRTEQGDSAMYLCASATKTGFHGGELFFGEGSRLTVL.

The chain joins TRBV12-3 or TRBV12-4 to TRBJ2-7; 7 bases line up with TRBD1. This CDR3 is built from 15 residues. Trimming took 6 bases from V and 1 from J; bases not matched to a gene: 9. The CDR3 region has the DNA TGTGCCAGCAGCCAAACCGCACAGGGGTCCTACGAGCAGTACTTC. Translating it yields CASSQTAQGSYEQYF.

This clonotype was observed many times. The chain links TRBV20-1 to TRBJ2-3; 8 positions match TRBD2. The V segment lost 3 bases and the J segment 5 bases; nucleotides outside the gene matches: 4. The CDR3 consists of 13 residues. Germline V gene lookup returns CDR1 DFQATT and CDR2 SNEGSKA (reference sequence). The CDR3 DNA reads TGCAGTGCTAGCGGGGGGGCAATAGATACGCAGTATTTT. This codes for CSASGGAIDTQYF.

This clonotype was counted many times. CDR3 coding DNA: TGTGCCAGTAGCGTCTTTAGCAATCAGCCCCAGCATTTT. This gives the protein CASSVFSNQPQHF. This chain uses TRBV19 with TRBJ1-5; D not resolved. Trimming took 6 bases from V and 0 from J, leaving 6 bases between them. Germline values: CDR1 LNHDA, CDR2 SQIVND (reference sequence). This CDR3 region has 13 residues. Supplemented by reference TRBV19 and TRBJ1-5, the full variable domain reads DGGITQSPKYLFRKEGQNVTLSCEQNLNHDAMYWYRQDPGQGLRLIYYSQIVNDFQKGDIAEGYSVSREKKESFPLTVTSAQKNPTAFYLCASSVFSNQPQHFGDGTRLSIL.

This clonotype occurred many times. V usage is TRBV11-2 and J usage is TRBJ2-1; D remains ambiguous. V lost 4 bases and J 10 bases, leaving 14 bases between the germline ends. CDR1 and CDR2 from the germline V gene are SGHAT and FQNNGV. The CDR3 loop spans 13 amino acids. The CDR3 sequence is CASSSIRFGEQFF. In nucleotides, the CDR3 is TGTGCCAGCAGCTCGATAAGGTTCGGCGAGCAGTTCTTC.

The CDR3 coding sequence is TGCGCCAGCAGCCAAGACCCAGGAACCGAGACCCAGTACTTC. Translation: CASSQDPGTETQYF. J is TRBJ2-5 and V is TRBV4-3; D not certain. V lost 0 bases to trimming and J lost 5 bases, with 10 bases between them. Germline CDR1 LGHNA, CDR2 YSLEER. This CDR3 comprises 14 residues.

A few counts support this clonotype. The chain couples TRBV28 to TRBJ2-2; D may be TRBD1 (5 bases). The CDR3 totals 16 residues. The germline V and J ends were trimmed by 6 bases and 0 bases, with 14 bases remaining between them. Germline V CDR1 and CDR2: MDHEN, SYDVKM. The DNA for the CDR3 is TGTGCCAGCAGACACGCCCCAGGGACGAACACCGGGGAGCTGTTTTTT. This sequence encodes CASRHAPGTNTGELFF.

This clonotype came up a few times. The genes are TRBV28 and TRBJ2-1; 9 bases agree with TRBD2. The V gene end was trimmed by 3 bases and the J gene end by 8 bases; junction bases not matched to a gene: 20. Germline values: CDR1 MDHEN, CDR2 SYDVKM. The CDR3 extends over 19 amino acids. The CDR3 DNA reads TGTGCCAGCAGTTTTCCTACAGGCGGGGGGGCTGCACCGGGCGATGAGCAGTTCTTC. It yields the protein CASSFPTGGGAAPGDEQFF.

V is TRBV10-3 and J is TRBJ2-2; 8 nucleotides match TRBD2. Germline lookup yields CDR1 ENHRY and CDR2 SYGVKD. V lost 5 bases to trimming and J lost 6 bases; unmatched junction nucleotides: 8. This CDR3 comprises 15 residues. The CDR3: CAISSPRLAPGELFF. The CDR3 coding sequence is TGTGCCATCAGTTCTCCACGACTAGCGCCCGGGGAGCTGTTTTTT.